The text below deals with one T cell receptor (beta chain). The antigen is unknown. The CDR3 loop spans 13 amino acids. CDR1 is SEHNR and CDR2 is FQNEAQ in the germline V gene (reference sequence). Primers included in the PCR were 60 Vbeta and 13 Jbeta primers. Data came from immunoSEQ multiplex PCR; TCRdb stores just in-frame clones and leaves some out. Here the sample spans 120,000 or so clones, over 15% being singletons. This specimen belongs to a study of cytomegalovirus exposure and HLA in healthy donors. Study-level background: An early release of data contained about 85 million unique TCRs, which came from HLA-typed donors. Whole-study results and caveats: HLA-A and HLA-B allele assignments for most subjects were reportedly predicted accurately using TCR beta sequences.

Material for sequencing was PBMCs. The sequence was collected from a woman under 30 in good health and CMV-seronegative. The chain joins TRBV7-9 to TRBJ2-5, with D maybe TRBD1 (5 bases). The DNA end favors TRBJ2-7, so the J call may be wrong. The CDR3 reads CASSLGRAYEQYF. The CDR3 coding sequence is TGTGCCAGCAGCTTAGGCAGGGCCTACGAGCAGTACTTC.